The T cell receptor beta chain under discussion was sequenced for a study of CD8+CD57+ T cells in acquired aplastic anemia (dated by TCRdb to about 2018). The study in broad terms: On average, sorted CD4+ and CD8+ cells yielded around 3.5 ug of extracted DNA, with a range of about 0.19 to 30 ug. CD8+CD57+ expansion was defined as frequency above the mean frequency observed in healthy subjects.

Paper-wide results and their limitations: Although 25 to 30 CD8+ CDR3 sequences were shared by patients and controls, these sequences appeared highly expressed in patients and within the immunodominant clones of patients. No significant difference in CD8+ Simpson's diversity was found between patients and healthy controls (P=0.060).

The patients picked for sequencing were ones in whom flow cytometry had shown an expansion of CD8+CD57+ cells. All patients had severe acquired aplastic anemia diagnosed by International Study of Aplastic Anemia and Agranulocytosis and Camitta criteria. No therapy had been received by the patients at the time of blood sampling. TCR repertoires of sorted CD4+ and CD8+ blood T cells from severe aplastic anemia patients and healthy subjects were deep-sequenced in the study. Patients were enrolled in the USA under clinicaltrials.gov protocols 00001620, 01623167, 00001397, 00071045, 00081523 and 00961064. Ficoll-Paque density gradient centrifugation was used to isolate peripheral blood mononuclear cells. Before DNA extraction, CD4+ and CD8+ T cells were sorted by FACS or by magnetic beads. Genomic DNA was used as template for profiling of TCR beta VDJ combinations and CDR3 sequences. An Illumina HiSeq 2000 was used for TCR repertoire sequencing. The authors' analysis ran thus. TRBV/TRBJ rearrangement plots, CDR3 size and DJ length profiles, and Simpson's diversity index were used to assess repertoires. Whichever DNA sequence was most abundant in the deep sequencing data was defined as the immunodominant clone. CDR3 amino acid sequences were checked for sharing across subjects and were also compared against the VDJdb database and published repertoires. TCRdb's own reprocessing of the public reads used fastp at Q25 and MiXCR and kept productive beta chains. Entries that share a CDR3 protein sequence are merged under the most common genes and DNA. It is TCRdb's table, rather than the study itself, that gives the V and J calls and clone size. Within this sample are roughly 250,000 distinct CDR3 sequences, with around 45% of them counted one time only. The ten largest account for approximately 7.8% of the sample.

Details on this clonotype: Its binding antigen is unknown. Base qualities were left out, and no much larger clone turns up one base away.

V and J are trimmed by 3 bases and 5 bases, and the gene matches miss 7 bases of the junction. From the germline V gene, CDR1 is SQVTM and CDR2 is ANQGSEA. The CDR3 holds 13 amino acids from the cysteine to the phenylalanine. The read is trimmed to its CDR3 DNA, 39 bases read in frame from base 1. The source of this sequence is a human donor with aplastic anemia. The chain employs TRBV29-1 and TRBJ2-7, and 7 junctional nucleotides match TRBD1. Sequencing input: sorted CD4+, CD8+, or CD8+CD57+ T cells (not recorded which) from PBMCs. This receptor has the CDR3 CSVEAGGTHEQYF. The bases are TGCAGCGTTGAGGCAGGGGGTACCCACGAGCAGTACTTC.